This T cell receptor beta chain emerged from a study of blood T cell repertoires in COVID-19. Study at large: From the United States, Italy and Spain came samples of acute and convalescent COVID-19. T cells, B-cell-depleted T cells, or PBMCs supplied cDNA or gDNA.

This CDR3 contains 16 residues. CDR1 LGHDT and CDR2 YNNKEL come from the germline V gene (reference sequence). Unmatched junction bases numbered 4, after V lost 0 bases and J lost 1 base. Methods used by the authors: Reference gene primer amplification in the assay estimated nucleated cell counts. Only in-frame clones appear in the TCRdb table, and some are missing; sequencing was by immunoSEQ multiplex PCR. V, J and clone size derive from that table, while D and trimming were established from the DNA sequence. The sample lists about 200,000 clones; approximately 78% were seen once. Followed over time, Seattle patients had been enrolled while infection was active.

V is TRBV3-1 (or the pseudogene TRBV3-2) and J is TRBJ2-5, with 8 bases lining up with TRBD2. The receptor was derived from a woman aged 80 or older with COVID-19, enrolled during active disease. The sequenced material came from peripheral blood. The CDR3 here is CASSQDWRGAQETQYF. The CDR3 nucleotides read TGTGCCAGCAGCCAAGACTGGCGGGGGGCCCAAGAGACCCAGTACTTC.